Listed here is a single T cell receptor (beta chain). This clone came up once. Its antigen target is currently unknown. Base qualities are not at hand, and no much larger clone is one base apart. This entry belongs to a study of OX40 agonist ivuxolimab in advanced cancers. At the level of the whole study: The costimulatory receptor OX40 (CD134) was targeted by ivuxolimab, a fully human IgG2 agonistic monoclonal antibody. Intravenous ivuxolimab was administered to patients every 2 weeks at six dose levels: 0.01, 0.1, 0.3, 1.5, 3 and 10 mg/kg. Of the roughly 50 dose-escalation patients, hepatocellular carcinoma was present in around 19, melanoma in around 15, renal cell carcinoma in 9 and head and neck cancer in 9. In the dose-escalation cohort, roughly four fifths of patients were male, and the mean age was approximately 60 years, with a range of about 20 to 79. Patients were allowed to have had prior anti-PD-1, anti-PD-L1 or anti-CTLA-4 therapy, and around 41% of the dose-escalation patients had previously received checkpoint inhibitors. Partial responses occurred in three dose-escalation patients, of whom one had hepatocellular carcinoma and two had cutaneous melanoma. Peripheral TCRbeta sequencing was intended to test whether TCR sequence diversity was altered and clonal T-cell expansion was caused by ivuxolimab. The paper covers the monotherapy dose-escalation part of the phase I ivuxolimab trial, which included N = 52 patients.

The CDR3 measures 14 amino acids from cysteine to phenylalanine. Just the 42-base CDR3 DNA is kept, in frame starting at base 1. From a lookup of the germline V gene, CDR1 and CDR2 are SNHLY and FYNNEI. V drops 5 bases and J drops 7 bases, leaving 14 bases in between. Patients with a history of autoimmune disease or receiving systemic immunosuppression were excluded from the trial. Peripheral blood for TCR sequencing was collected from all dose cohorts at baseline, on cycle 4 day 1, and on cycle 7 day 1. Samples came from an open-label, multicenter, first-in-human phase I dose-escalation trial of ivuxolimab. Adults with locally advanced or metastatic head and neck squamous cell, hepatocellular, melanoma or renal cell carcinoma were enrolled in the trial. CD4+ and CD8+ T cells were sorted separately from peripheral blood before TCR sequencing. Genomic DNA was extracted from sorted cells for sequencing of the TCRbeta CDR3 region. TCRbeta CDR3 regions were sequenced using the immunoSEQ Assay. In its TCRdb copy, this immuneACCESS table keeps in-frame sequences only and misses some clones. Where compared with another copy, unresolved V genes explain less than half of these, and the others have no known cause. The sample table contains about 62,000 clones; only one count was recorded for about 79% of them. The biggest ten clones account for 2.4% of the sample.

Here is what the overall study found, with its caveats: Low levels of normalized T-cell clonal expansion were also seen in some patients who did not respond. At doses from 0.1 to 3.0 mg/kg, clonal expansion was seen in both CD4+ and CD8+ blood T cells between baseline and week 6. In the 0.1-3.0 mg/kg groups, partial responders had among the lowest normalized peripheral clonal expansion, particularly in CD8+ T cells. On average, CD8+ T cells showed more expanded clones than CD4+ T cells after ivuxolimab. Antigen specificity was not determined for the clonally expanded peripheral T cells.

The rearranged chain carries TRBV2 and TRBJ1-4, with a tentative D gene TRBD1 over 6 matching bases. This sequence was found in an adult with an advanced solid tumor such as melanoma, head and neck, liver or kidney cancer. This sample comprised CD4+ or CD8+ T cells sorted from blood, obtained in a trial of the OX40 agonist ivuxolimab. The CDR3 here reads CASSTQGLSEKLFF. The nucleotides are TGTGCCAGCAGTACACAGGGTTTGAGTGAAAAACTGTTTTTT.